This T cell receptor (beta chain) came from a study of shared clonotypes between healthy human individuals. Donors, healthy HIV-negative adults, lacked recent acute infections or vaccinations. Donors comprised only Caucasian adults living in Nashville, Tennessee. Libraries were prepared by immunoSEQ multiplex PCR; TCRdb keeps only in-frame clonotypes and omits some of them. The sample includes some 510,000 clones, more than 65% of them seen just once. The sample consisted of PBMCs. The receptor comes from a woman aged 35 to 49 in good health. Some clones in this sample may be carry-over from other donors' samples.

CDR3 sequence: CSVDLASGGDGEQFF. The CDR3 bases are TGCAGCGTTGACCTAGCCTCGGGGGGTGATGGTGAGCAGTTCTTC. V usage is TRBV29-1 and J usage is TRBJ2-1; 7 nucleotides align to TRBD2. CDR1 SQVTM and CDR2 ANQGSEA come from the germline V gene. The CDR3 has 15 amino acids. J gave up 9 bases and V 3 bases, and 14 bases lay outside the gene matches.